Each of the 7 T cell receptor beta chains below was sequenced from the same sample in a study of vaccination and CD4 T cells after COVID-19. No antigens are known for them. Cultured CD4+ T cell DNA was sequenced using the Oncomine TCR Beta short-read assay. TCRdb re-called the PCR reads through MiXCR, storing one row per CDR3 protein. The sample holds about 7,100 distinct CDR3 sequences; around 70% are singletons and the top ten take approximately 15%. Treatment described: 10-day PBMC culture with coronavirus spike peptide pools or control peptides (ViraFEST assay). Sequencing used CD4+ T cells from blood, cultured in vitro. The receptors originated from a human donor who had recovered from COVID-19.

The chain employs TRBV7-2 and TRBJ2-7; a weak D match, TRBD2 (5 bases). Germline V lookup: CDR1 SGHTA, CDR2 FQGNSA. The ends were cut back, 1 base at V and 7 bases at J, with 17 bases in the middle. The CDR3 is 15 residues long. This CDR3 reads CASSLGAAGPWEQYF. In nucleotides, the CDR3 is TGTGCCAGCAGCTTAGGAGCTGCGGGCCCCTGGGAGCAGTACTTC. The full variable domain, rest sourced from reference TRBV7-2 and TRBJ2-7, is GAGVSQSPSNKVTEKGKDVELRCDPISGHTALYWYRQSLGQGLEFLIYFQGNSAPDKSGLPSDRFSAERTGGSVSTLTIQRTQQEDSAVYLCASSLGAAGPWEQYFGPGTRLTVT.

This clonotype is judged medium-sized. J is TRBJ2-7 and V is TRBV12-3 or TRBV12-4; D is ambiguous. V lost 1 base and J 4 bases, leaving 8 bases between the germline ends. The CDR3 extends over 13 amino acids. The CDR3 DNA reads TGTGCCAGCAGTTTAGGACGGTTATACGAGCAGTACTTC. This codes for CASSLGRLYEQYF.

The chain uses TRBV14 and TRBJ1-5; D perhaps matches TRBD1 (5 bases). The V and J ends lost 1 base and 7 bases respectively, with 14 bases between them. Germline loops: CDR1 SGHDN, CDR2 FVKESK. The CDR3 is 15 residues long. The CDR3 spells CASSQVRQGAQPQHF. Here the CDR3 DNA reads TGTGCCAGCAGCCAAGTAAGGCAGGGAGCGCAGCCCCAGCATTTT.

The chain uses TRBV20-1 and TRBJ1-2, with D unresolved. Trimming left V 1 base short and J 4 bases short, with 16 bases between. CDR3 length: 15 residues. Germline values: CDR1 DFQATT, CDR2 SNEGSKA (reference sequence). The CDR3 DNA reads as TGCAGTGCTAGAGGGGCGGGCGGAACATTCTATGGCTACACCTTC. This gives the protein CSARGAGGTFYGYTF.

The rearrangement joins TRBV14 to TRBJ2-3; D may match TRBD1 or TRBD2 (5 bases each). Per germline, CDR1 SGHDN and CDR2 FVKESK. Trimming took 3 bases from V and 6 from J, leaving 16 bases between them. The length of the CDR3 is 15 residues. The CDR3 DNA reads as TGTGCCAGCAGCCAGGGGGTCCTCAGAGGGGATACGCAGTATTTT. Translation gives CASSQGVLRGDTQYF.

This clonotype has more than one count but fewer than ten. This chain links TRBV6-1 with TRBJ1-5, with 8 bases lining up with TRBD1. The germline gives CDR1 MNHNS, CDR2 SASEGT. Losses at the gene ends were 6 bases for V and 4 bases for J; bases not matched to a gene: 5. This CDR3 has 14 residues. The CDR3 loop reads CASRSTGGNQPQHF. DNA for the CDR3: TGTGCCAGCAGATCTACAGGGGGGAATCAGCCCCAGCATTTT.

The genes are TRBV28 and TRBJ1-2, with D maybe TRBD1 (6 bases). The CDR3 has 13 residues. Germline lookup yields CDR1 MDHEN and CDR2 SYDVKM. The germline V and J ends were trimmed by 6 bases and 2 bases, with 10 bases remaining between them. CDR3 nucleotide sequence: TGTGCCAGCAGCGGGGGCGCGAACTATGGCTACACCTTC. This encodes CASSGGANYGYTF.